The source of this T cell receptor beta chain is a study of lymphopenia after photon versus proton radiotherapy. The V and J ends lost 6 bases and 1 base respectively, with 16 bases between them. The CDR3 contains 15 residues. The V gene's germline CDR1 is ENHRY and CDR2 SYGVKD. Notes on the study in general: Authors raise, but do not show, better survival with proton therapy. Relative stability marked proton patients; photon patients lost diversity and naive cells.

The assay was immunoSEQ multiplex PCR, and TCRdb's table has in-frame clones only and misses some. The table records around 150,000 clones, approximately 90% of them present only once. This clone was detected once. Its antigen is unknown. The chain recombines TRBV10-3 with TRBJ2-7; D assignment may be TRBD1 or TRBD2 (5 bases each). This sample comprised peripheral blood, obtained from a patient treated with photon-based radiotherapy. This TCR derives from a man between 45 and 60 years old with gastric cancer. The CDR3 loop is CAIRDKRDGSYEQYF. For the CDR3, the DNA is TGTGCCATCAGGGACAAAAGGGACGGTTCCTACGAGCAGTACTTC.